Sequencing of this T cell receptor beta chain was carried out in a study of blood T cell repertoires in COVID-19. Overall study context: Samples representing acute and convalescent COVID-19 were sourced from the United States, Italy and Spain.

Across about two dozen US areas, participants ranged in age from roughly 18 to 89 years. Assignments of participants to cohorts depended upon their own reported clinical history. Symptom resolution, clearance, or two negative PCRs marked donors in Cohort 3 as recovered. Generated by immunoSEQ multiplex PCR, the TCRdb table keeps only in-frame clones and is missing some. The table lists over 300,000 clones, roughly 85% of them singletons, with roughly 2% in the top ten. The V gene's germline CDR1 is SGHRS and CDR2 YFSETQ. V gave up 0 bases and J gave up 1 base, with 7 bases separating them. The CDR3 is 15 amino acids.

This receptor was obtained from a man younger than 45 who had recovered from COVID-19. V gene TRBV5-1 combines with J gene TRBJ2-2; D gene unclear. The sequenced sample consisted of PBMCs or T cells enriched from blood (not recorded which). The CDR3 nucleotides read TGCGCCAGCAGCTTGGACAGTTTGAACACCGGGGAGCTGTTTTTT. This translates into CASSLDSLNTGELFF.